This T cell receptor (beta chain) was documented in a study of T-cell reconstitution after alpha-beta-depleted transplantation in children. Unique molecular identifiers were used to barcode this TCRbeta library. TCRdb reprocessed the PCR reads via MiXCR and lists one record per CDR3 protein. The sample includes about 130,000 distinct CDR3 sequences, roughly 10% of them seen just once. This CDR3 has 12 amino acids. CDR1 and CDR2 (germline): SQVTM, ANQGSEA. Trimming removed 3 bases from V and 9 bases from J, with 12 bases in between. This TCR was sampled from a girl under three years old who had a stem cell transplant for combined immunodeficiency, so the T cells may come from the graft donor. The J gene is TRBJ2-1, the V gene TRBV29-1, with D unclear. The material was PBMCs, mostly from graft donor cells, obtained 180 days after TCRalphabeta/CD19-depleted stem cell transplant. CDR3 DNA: TGCAGCGTTGACTTTGGGCTTTCTGAGCAGTTCTTC. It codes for CSVDFGLSEQFF.